These 9 T cell receptor beta chains were sequenced from one sample in a study of CD8 T cells in ankylosing spondylitis. TCRdb ran MiXCR on the 5' RACE reads and lists one entry per CDR3 protein. The table has about 450,000 distinct CDR3 sequences, 25% to 30% seen once. Study observations and caveats: Seemingly characteristic of ankylosing spondylitis blood was a TCR beta motif consisting of about 8 highly homologous variants.

The antigens of these receptors remain unknown. The sample consisted of blood, either unsorted or a sorted T cell fraction (not recorded which). These receptors all come from a male donor with ankylosing spondylitis.

The chain combines TRBV6-1 with TRBJ2-1, with TRBD2 as a possible D gene (6 bases). The CDR3 is 14 amino acids. Deletions cut 6 bases from V and 9 bases from J, with 18 bases between. Germline V lookup: CDR1 MNHNS, CDR2 SASEGT. The CDR3 DNA reads as TGTGCCAGCAGGGAGGGGCCGAACGGCATTGAGCAGTTCTTC. It translates to CASREGPNGIEQFF.

This clonotype was found a few times. The V and J genes are TRBV5-5 and TRBJ2-3; the match to TRBD1 covers 9 bases. Unmatched junction bases numbered 6, after V lost 4 bases and J lost 3 bases. Germline CDR1 and CDR2: SGHKS and YYEKEE (reference sequence). The CDR3 extends over 15 amino acids. For the CDR3, the DNA is TGTGCCAGCAGCCCGGACAGGGGAGCGACAGATACGCAGTATTTT. Its protein product is CASSPDRGATDTQYF. The full variable domain, in which reference TRBV5-5 and TRBJ2-3 provide the parts outside the CDR3, is DAGVTQSPTHLIKTRGQQVTLRCSPISGHKSVSWYQQVLGQGPQFIFQYYEKEERGRGNFPDRFSARQFPNYSSELNVNALLLGDSALYLCASSPDRGATDTQYFGPGTRLTVL.

This clonotype was counted a few times. The J gene is TRBJ2-1, the V gene TRBV12-3 or TRBV12-4, with unresolved D. Trimming took off 3 bases at V and 9 bases at J, with 9 bases between the two ends. This CDR3 is 12 amino acids long. CDR3 coding DNA: TGTGCCAGCAGTTTTCTCATTAGTGAGCAGTTCTTC. This codes for CASSFLISEQFF.

Only a few counts were recorded for this clonotype. The chain employs TRBV10-3 and TRBJ2-5; a possible D gene is TRBD2 (6 bases). The germline CDR1 and CDR2 sequences are ENHRY and SYGVKD. V was pared by 2 bases and J by 3 bases, with 7 bases between. This CDR3 is 13 amino acids long. Here the CDR3 reads CAISEGGKETQYF. The CDR3 nucleotides read TGTGCCATCAGTGAGGGAGGGAAAGAGACCCAGTACTTC.

This chain uses TRBV7-6 with TRBJ2-7, with 7 bases fitting TRBD2. Germline V gene data show CDR1 as SGHVS and CDR2 as FNYEAQ. J was trimmed by 3 bases and V by 4 bases; bases with no gene match: 12. The CDR3 is made up of 16 amino acids. The chain's CDR3 is CASSYIRSLADYEQYF. In DNA, the CDR3 is TGTGCCAGCAGCTATATTAGGTCGCTAGCGGACTACGAGCAGTACTTC.

The V gene is TRBV18, the J gene TRBJ1-1; D is undetermined. CDR3 length: 15 amino acids. V gave up 2 bases and J gave up 0 bases, with 10 bases separating them. Germline V gene data show CDR1 as KGHSH and CDR2 as LQKENI. The CDR3 DNA is TGTGCCAGCTCACCAATCCAACCGATGAACACTGAAGCTTTCTTT. It specifies CASSPIQPMNTEAFF.

The chain employs TRBV4-2 and TRBJ2-3; D is unclear. V was cut by 4 bases and J by 8 bases, with 7 bases left in between. From germline, CDR1 is LGHNA and CDR2 YNFKEQ. The CDR3 runs to 11 residues. CDR3 nucleotides: TGTGCCAGCAGCCGCCTGGGTACGCAGTATTTT. Its protein is CASSRLGTQYF.

This clonotype turned up a few times. A much larger clone differs from this one at a single base, so this may be a read error. The J gene is TRBJ2-1, the V gene TRBV20-1; 7 nucleotides line up with TRBD2. CDR3 length equals 17 residues. Germline V gene sequence: CDR1 DFQATT, CDR2 SNEGSKA (reference sequence). The CDR3 DNA is TGCTGTGCTAGAGTCGCCGATGGGGCTAGCGGTTACAATGAGCAGTTCTTC. This translates into CCARVADGASGYNEQFF.

This clonotype was recorded many times. The chain links TRBV2 to TRBJ1-1, with TRBD1 matching 8 bases. This CDR3 comprises 15 residues. With 8 bases clipped from V and 3 bases from J, the junction kept 11 bases outside the gene matches. Germline V gene sequence: CDR1 SNHLY, CDR2 FYNNEI. The CDR3 loop is CASGGQAVVDTEAFF. For the CDR3, the DNA is TGTGCCAGCGGGGGACAGGCGGTCGTGGACACTGAAGCTTTCTTT. Full variable domain (missing parts from reference TRBV2 and TRBJ1-1): EPEVTQTPSHQVTQMGQEVILRCVPISNHLYFYWYRQILGQKVEFLVSFYNNEISEKSEIFDDQFSVERPDGSNFTLKIRSTKLEDSAMYFCASGGQAVVDTEAFFGQGTRLTVV.